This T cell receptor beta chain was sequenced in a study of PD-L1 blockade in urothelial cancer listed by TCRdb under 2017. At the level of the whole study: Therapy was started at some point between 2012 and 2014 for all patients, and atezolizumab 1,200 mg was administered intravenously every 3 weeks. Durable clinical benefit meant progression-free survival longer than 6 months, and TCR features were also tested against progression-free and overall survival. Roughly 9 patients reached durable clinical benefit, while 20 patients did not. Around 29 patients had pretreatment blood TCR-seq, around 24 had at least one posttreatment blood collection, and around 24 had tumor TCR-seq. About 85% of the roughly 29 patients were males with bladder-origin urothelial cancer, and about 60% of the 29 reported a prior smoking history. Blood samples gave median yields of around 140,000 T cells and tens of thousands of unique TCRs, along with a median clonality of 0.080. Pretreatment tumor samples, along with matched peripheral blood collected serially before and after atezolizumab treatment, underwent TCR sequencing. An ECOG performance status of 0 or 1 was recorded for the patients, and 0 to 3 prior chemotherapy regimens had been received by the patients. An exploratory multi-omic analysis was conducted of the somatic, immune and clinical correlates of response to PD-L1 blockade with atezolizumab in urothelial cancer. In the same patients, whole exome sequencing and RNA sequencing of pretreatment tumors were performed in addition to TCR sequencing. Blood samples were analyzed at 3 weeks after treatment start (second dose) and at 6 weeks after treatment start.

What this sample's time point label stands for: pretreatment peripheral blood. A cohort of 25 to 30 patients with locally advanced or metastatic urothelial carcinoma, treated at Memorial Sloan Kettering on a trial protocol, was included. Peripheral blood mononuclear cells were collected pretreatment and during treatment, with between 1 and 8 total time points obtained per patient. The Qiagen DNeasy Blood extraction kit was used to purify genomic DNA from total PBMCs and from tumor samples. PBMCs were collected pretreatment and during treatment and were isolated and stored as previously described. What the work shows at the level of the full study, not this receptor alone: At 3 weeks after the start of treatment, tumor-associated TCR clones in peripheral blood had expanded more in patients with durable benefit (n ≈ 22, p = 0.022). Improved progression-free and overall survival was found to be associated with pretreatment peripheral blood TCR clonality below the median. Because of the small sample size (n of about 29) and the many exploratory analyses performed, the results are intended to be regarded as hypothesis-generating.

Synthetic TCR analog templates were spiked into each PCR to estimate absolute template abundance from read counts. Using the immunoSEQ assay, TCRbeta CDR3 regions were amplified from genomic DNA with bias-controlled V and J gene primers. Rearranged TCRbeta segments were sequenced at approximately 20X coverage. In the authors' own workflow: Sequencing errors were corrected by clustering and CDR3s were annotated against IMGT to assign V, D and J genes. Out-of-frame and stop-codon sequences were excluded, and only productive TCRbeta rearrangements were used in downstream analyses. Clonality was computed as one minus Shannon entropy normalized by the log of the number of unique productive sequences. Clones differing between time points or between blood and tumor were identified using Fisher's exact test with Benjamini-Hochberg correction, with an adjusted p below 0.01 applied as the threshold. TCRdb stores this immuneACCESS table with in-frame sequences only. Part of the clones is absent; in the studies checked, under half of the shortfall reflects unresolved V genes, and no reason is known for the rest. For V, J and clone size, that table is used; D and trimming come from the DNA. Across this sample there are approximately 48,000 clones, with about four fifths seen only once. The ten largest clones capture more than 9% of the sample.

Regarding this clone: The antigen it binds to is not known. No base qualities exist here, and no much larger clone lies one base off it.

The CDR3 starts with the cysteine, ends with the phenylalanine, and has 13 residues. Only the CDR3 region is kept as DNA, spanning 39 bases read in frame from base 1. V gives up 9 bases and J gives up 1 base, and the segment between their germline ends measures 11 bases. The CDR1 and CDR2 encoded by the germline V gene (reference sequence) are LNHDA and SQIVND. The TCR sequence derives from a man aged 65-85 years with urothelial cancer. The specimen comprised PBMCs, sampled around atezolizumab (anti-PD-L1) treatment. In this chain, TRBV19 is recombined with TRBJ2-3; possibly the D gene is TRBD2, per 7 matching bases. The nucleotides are TGTGCCAGCAGGGGAGGGGGCACAGATACGCAGTATTTT. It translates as CASRGGGTDTQYF. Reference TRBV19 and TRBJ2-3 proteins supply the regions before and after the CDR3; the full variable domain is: DGGITQSPKYLFRKEGQNVTLSCEQNLNHDAMYWYRQDPGQGLRLIYYSQIVNDFQKGDIAEGYSVSREKKESFPLTVTSAQKNPTAFYLCASRGGGTDTQYFGPGTRLTVL.